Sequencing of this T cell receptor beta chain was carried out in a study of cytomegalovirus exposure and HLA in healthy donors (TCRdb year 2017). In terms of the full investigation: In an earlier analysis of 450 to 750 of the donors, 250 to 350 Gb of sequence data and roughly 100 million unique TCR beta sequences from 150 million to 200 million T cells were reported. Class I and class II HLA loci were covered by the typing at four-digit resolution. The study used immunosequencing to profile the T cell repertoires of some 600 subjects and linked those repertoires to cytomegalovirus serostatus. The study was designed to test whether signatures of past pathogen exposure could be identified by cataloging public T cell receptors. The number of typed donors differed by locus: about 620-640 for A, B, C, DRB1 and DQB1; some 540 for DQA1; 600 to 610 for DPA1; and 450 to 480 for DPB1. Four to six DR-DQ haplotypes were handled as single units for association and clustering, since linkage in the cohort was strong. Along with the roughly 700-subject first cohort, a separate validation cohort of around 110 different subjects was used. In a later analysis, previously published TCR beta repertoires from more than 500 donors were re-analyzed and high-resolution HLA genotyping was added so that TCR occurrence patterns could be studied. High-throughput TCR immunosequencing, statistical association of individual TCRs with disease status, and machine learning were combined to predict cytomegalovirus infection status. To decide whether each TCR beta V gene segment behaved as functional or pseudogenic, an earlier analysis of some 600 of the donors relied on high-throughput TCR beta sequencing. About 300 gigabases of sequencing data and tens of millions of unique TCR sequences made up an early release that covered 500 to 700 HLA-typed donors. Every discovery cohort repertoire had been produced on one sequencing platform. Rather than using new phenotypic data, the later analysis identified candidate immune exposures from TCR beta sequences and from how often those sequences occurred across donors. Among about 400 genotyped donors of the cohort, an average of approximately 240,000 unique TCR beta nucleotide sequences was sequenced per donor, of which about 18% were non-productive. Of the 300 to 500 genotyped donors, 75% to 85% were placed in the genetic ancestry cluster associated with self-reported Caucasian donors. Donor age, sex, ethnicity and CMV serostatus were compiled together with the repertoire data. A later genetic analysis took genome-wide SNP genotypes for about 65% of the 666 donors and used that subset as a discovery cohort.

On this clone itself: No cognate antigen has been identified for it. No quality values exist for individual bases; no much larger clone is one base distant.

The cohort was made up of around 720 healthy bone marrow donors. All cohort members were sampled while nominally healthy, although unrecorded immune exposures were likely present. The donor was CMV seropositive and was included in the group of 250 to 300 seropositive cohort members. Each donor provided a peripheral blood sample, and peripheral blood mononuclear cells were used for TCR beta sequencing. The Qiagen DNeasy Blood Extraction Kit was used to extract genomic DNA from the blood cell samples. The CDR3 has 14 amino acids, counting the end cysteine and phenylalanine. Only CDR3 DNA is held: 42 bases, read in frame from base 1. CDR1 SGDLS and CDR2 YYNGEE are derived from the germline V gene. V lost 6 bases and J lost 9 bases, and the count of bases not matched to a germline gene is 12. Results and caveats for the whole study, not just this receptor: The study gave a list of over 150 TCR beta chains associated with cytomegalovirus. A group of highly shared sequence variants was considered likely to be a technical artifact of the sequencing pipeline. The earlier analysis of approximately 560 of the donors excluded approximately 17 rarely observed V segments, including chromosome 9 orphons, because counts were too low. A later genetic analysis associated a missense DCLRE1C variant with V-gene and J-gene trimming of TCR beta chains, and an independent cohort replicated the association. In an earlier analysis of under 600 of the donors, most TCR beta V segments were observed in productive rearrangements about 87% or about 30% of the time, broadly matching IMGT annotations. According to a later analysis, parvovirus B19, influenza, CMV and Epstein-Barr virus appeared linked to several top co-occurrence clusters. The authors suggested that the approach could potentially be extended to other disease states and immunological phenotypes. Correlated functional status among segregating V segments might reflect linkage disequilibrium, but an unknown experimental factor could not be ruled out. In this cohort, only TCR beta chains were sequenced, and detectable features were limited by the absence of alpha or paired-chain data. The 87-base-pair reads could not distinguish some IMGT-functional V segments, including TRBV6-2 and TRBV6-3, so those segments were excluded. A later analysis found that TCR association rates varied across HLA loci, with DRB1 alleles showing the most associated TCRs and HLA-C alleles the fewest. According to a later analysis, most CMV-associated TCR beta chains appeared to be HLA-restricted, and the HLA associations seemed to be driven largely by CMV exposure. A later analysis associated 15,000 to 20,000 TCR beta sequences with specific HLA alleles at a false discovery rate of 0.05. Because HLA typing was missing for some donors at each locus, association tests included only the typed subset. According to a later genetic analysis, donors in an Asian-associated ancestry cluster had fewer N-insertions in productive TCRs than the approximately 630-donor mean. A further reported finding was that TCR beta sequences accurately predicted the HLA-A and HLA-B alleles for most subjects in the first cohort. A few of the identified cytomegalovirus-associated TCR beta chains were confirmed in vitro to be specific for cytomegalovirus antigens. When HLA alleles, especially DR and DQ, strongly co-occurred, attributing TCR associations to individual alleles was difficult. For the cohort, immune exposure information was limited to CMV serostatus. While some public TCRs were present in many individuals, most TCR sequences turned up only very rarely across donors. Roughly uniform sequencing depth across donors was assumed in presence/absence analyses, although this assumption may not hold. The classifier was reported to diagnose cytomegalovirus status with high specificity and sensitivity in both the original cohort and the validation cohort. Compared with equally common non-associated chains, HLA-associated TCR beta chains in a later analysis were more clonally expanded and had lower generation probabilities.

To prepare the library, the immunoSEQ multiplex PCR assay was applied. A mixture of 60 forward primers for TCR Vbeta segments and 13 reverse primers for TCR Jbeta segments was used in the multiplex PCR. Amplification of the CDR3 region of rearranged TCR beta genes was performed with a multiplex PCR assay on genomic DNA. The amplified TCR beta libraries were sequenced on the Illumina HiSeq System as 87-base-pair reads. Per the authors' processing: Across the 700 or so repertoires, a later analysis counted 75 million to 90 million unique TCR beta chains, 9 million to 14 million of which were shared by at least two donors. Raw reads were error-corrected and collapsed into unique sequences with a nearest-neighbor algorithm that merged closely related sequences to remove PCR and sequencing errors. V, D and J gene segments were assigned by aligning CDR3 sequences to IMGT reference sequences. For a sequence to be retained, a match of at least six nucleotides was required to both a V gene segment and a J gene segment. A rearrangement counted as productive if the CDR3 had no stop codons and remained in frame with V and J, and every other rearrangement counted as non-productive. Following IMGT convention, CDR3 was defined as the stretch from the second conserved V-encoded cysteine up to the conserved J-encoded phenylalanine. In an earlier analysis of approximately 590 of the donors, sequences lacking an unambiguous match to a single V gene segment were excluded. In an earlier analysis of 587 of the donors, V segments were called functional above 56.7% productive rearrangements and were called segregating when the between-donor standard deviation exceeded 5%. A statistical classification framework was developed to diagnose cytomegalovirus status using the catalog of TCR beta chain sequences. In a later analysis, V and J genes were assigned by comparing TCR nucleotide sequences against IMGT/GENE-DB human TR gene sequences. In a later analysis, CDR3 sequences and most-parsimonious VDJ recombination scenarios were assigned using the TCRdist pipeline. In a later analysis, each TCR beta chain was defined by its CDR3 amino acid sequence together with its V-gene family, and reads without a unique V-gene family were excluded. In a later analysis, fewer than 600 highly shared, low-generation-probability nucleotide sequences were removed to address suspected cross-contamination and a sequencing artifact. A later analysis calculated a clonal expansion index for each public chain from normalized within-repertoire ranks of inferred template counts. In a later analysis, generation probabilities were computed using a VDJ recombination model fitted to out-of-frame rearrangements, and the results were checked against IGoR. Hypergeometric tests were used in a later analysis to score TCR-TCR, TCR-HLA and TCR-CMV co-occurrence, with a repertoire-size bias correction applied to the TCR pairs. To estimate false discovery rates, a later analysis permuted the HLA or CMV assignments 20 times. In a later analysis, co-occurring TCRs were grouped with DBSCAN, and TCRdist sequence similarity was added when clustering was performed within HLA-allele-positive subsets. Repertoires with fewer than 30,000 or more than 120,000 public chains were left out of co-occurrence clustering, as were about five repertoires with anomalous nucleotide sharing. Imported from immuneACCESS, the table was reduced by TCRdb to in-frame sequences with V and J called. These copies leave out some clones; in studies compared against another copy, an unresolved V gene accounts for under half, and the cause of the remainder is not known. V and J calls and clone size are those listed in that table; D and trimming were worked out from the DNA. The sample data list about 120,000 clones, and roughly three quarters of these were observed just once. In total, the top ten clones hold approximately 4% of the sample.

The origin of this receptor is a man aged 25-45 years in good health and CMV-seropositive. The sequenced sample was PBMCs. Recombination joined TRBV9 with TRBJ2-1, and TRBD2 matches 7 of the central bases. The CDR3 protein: CASTKRESMSEQFF. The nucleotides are TGTGCCAGCACTAAGCGGGAAAGTATGAGTGAGCAGTTCTTC.